The sequence of this T cell receptor beta chain was determined in a study of tumor-infiltrating lymphocytes in primary liver carcinoma. The overall study: Tumors measured about 4.2 to 11 cm and were stage T1-T3 N0M0.

Unsorted whole blood supplied the RNA, and germline DNA was extracted too. CDR3 length equals 14 residues. The V gene's germline CDR1 is SGHAT and CDR2 FQNNGV. From around 500 ng total RNA, TCR beta cDNA was generated with a primer in the constant region. Each TCR beta library was derived from three nested multiplex PCR rounds that employed slightly modified ARM-PCR. TRBV1-TRBV30 forward primers paired with a C-beta reverse primer drove the first two PCR rounds, about 9 cycles each. One entry per CDR3 protein results from TCRdb running MiXCR on the multiplex PCR reads. Of 300,000 to 400,000 distinct CDR3 sequences detected, about 60% appear once; the ten largest clones hold roughly 9%. Worth noting for this clonotype: Germline and junction disagree at one end, which may indicate a read error.

This clonotype was obtained from a man aged 35-49 years with primary liver carcinoma and hepatitis B virus infection. The chain employs TRBV11-2 and TRBJ1-6; D remains unclear. The sequenced sample was peripheral blood. The CDR3 region has the DNA TGTGCTAGCAGCTTAGTAACGGAGAATTCACCCCTCCACTTT. As protein: CASSLVTENSPLHF.